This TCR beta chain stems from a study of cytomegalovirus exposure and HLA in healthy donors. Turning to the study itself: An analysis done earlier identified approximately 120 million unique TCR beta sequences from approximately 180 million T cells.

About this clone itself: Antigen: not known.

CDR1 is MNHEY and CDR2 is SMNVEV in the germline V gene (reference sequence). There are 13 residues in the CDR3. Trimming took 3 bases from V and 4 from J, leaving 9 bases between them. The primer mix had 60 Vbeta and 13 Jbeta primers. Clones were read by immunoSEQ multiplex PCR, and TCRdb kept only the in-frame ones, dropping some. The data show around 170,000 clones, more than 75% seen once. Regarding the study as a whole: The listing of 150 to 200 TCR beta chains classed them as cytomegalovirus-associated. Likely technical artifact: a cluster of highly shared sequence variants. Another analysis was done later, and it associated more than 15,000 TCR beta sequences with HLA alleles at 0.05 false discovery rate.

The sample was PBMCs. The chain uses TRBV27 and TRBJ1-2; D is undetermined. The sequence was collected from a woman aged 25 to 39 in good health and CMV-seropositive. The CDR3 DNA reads TGTGCCAGCAGTTTCGGGGAATCCTATGGCTACACCTTC. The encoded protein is CASSFGESYGYTF.